The T cell receptor (beta chain) under discussion was sequenced for a study of shared clonotypes between healthy human individuals. Method: immunoSEQ multiplex PCR; TCRdb's copy keeps in-frame clones and lacks some. The sample has approximately 2.3 million clones; approximately 93% are singletons. Germline CDR1 is LGHNA and CDR2 is YNFKEQ. This CDR3 region has 14 residues. The V gene lost 3 bases and the J gene lost 4 bases, with 12 bases spanning the gap. The donors, all of them Caucasian adults, lived in Nashville, Tennessee. The rearrangement links TRBV4-2 to TRBJ1-2, with D hard to call. This receptor was obtained from a man younger than 35 in good health. Some clones in this sample may be carry-over from other donors' samples. Input material: naive CD4+ T cells from PBMCs. The subset here: CD45RA+ positively selected. The CDR3 protein is CASSQGPGIYGYTF. The DNA of the CDR3 is TGTGCCAGCAGCCAGGGTCCAGGCATCTATGGCTACACCTTC.